This TCR beta chain was recovered during a study of human T cells and chemical hapten exposure. Study-wide context: Patch testing was performed with 0.01% DPC on the upper back, with reading at 6 days.

Findings and limits, study-wide: Positively correlated with patch test score were the counts of PT1 expanded TCRs. All donors were alopecia patients, so their immunity may differ from that of healthy people.

About this clonotype: Antigen unknown. A much larger clone differs by one base, so this may be a read error.

TCRdb re-derived calls from the RACE reads in MiXCR, one entry per CDR3 protein. The sample records a few hundred thousand distinct CDR3 sequences, roughly 4.8% being singletons. The germline CDR1 and CDR2 sequences are DFQATT and SNEGSKA (reference sequence). The CDR3 covers 14 residues. The time point was: patch test 1, 2 weeks after DPC sensitization. The treatment: therapeutic diphenylcyclopropenone sensitization with weekly scalp DPC. Unfractionated whole blood yielded total RNA. The rearrangement uses TRBV20-1 and TRBJ1-2, with a possible D match to TRBD1 (5 bases). The source material was whole blood, sampled in connection with sensitization to the hapten diphenylcyclopropenone (DPC). The TCR sequence derives from a woman in her forties or fifties with alopecia areata. Some clones in this sample may be carry-over from other donors' samples. CDR3 sequence reads: CSARGGASNYSYTF. Here the CDR3 DNA reads TGCAGTGCTAGAGGCGGGGCTAGTAACTATAGCTACACCTTC.